The entry that follows covers one T cell receptor (beta chain) sequence. Authors' data handling: Estimation of nucleated cell counts was performed using reference gene primer amplification. Clones were read by immunoSEQ multiplex PCR, and TCRdb kept only the in-frame ones, dropping some. V, J and clone size reflect that table, while D and trimming were determined from the DNA. The sample contains about 340,000 clones, about nine tenths of which appear only once. This sample is drawn from a study of blood T cell repertoires in COVID-19. Across the study: The study drew acute and convalescent COVID-19 samples from the United States, Italy and Spain. T cells, B-cell-depleted T cells, or PBMCs provided the cDNA or gDNA that served as material.

Patients at the Seattle site were enrolled during active infection and followed longitudinally. The receptor comes from an older woman with COVID-19, enrolled during active disease. The sample consisted of peripheral blood.

CDR3 protein: CASSLSAPSTEAFF. For the CDR3, the DNA is TGTGCCAGCAGTTTATCCGCACCTAGCACTGAAGCTTTCTTT. The chain employs TRBV27 and TRBJ1-1; D is unclear. CDR3 length: 14 amino acids. CDR1 and CDR2 from the germline V gene are MNHEY and SMNVEV (reference sequence). V was clipped by 0 bases and J by 4 bases, with 9 bases between them.